These 27 T cell receptor beta chains came from one sample sequenced in a study of shared clonotypes between healthy human individuals. The data were produced by immunoSEQ multiplex PCR, yet TCRdb's version contains in-frame clones alone and is incomplete. The table records fewer than 2.5 million clones, roughly 93% of them present only once. Material: naive CD4+ T cells from PBMCs. Subset reported: CD45RA+ positively selected. The receptor source for this set is a man between 18 and 35 years old in good health. Some clones in this sample may be carry-over from other donors' samples.

In this sample, this clone turned up once. This same CDR3 is encoded by further DNA sequences in the sample. The CDR3: CASSTSGSSYNEQFF. The CDR3 DNA reads TGTGCCAGCAGCACTAGCGGGAGCTCCTACAATGAGCAGTTCTTC. V and J are TRBV7-9 and TRBJ2-1; 11 nucleotides agree with TRBD2. CDR3 length equals 15 residues. The germline CDR1 and CDR2 sequences are SEHNR and FQNEAQ (reference sequence). V lost 5 bases and J lost 0; bases outside the gene matches: 0.

The chain uses TRBV10-1 and TRBJ2-7; 8 bases map to TRBD2. This CDR3 region has 19 residues. V was pared by 0 bases and J by 5 bases, with 18 bases of the junction left unmatched. Looked up from germline, CDR1 is WNHNN and CDR2 is SYGVQD (reference sequence). CDR3 in DNA: TGCGCCAGCAGTGAGTCGACGCGGGGAGCGGGAGACGTGTTGGACGAGCAGTACTTC. Its translation is CASSESTRGAGDVLDEQYF.

The chain has TRBV2 and TRBJ2-1; D is ambiguous. The CDR3 is made up of 12 amino acids. V was shortened by 5 bases and J by 12 bases, with 14 bases between the two germline ends. Germline loops: CDR1 SNHLY, CDR2 FYNNEI. CDR3 sequence reads: CASSRTGLMQFF. The CDR3 coding sequence is TGTGCCAGCAGTCGGACCGGTTTGATGCAGTTCTTC.

The chain joins TRBV9 to TRBJ2-3; weak D call: TRBD1 (5 bases). Germline CDR1 and CDR2: SGDLS and YYNGEE. Trimming shortened V by 0 bases and J by 0 bases, and 11 bases separated the two germline ends. The CDR3 covers 16 residues. CDR3 coding DNA: TGTGCCAGCAGCGTAGAGGCAGGGATAAGCACAGATACGCAGTATTTT. It encodes CASSVEAGISTDTQYF. The entire variable domain, with the rest obtained from reference TRBV9 and TRBJ2-3, is as follows: DSGVTQTPKHLITATGQRVTLRCSPRSGDLSVYWYQQSLDQGLQFLIQYYNGEERAKGNILERFSAQQFPDLHSELNLSSLELGDSALYFCASSVEAGISTDTQYFGPGTRLTVL.

V usage is TRBV7-2 and J usage is TRBJ2-3; 7 bases map to TRBD2. Germline assignment: CDR1 SGHTA and CDR2 FQGNSA. CDR3 size: 16 residues. The trim removed 1 base at V and 0 bases at J, leaving 4 bases unmatched. Here the CDR3 DNA reads TGTGCCAGCAGCTTAGTAGGCGGGAGAAGCACAGATACGCAGTATTTT. Residues: CASSLVGGRSTDTQYF.

This chain connects TRBV4-1 to TRBJ2-5, with D maybe TRBD2 (5 bases). The length of the CDR3 is 13 residues. Looked up from germline, CDR1 is MGHRA and CDR2 is YSYEKL. The V end lost 2 bases, the J end lost 5 bases, and 9 bases lay between the germline ends. This CDR3 is CASSQPRGETQYF. Written as DNA, the CDR3 is TGCGCCAGCAGCCAACCCCGCGGGGAGACCCAGTACTTC.

The chain couples TRBV19 to TRBJ2-1; the match to TRBD2 covers 7 bases. Looked up from germline, CDR1 is LNHDA and CDR2 is SQIVND (reference sequence). CDR3 length: 18 amino acids. Trimming cost V 2 bases and J 5 bases; bases outside gene matches: 15. The CDR3 loop is CASSIMGRGGSADNEQFF. DNA for the CDR3: TGTGCCAGTAGTATAATGGGTAGAGGCGGGAGCGCGGACAATGAGCAGTTCTTC.

This chain uses TRBV28 with TRBJ2-7; D is unresolved. This CDR3 region has 14 residues. The V end was cut by 9 bases, the J end by 2 bases, with 17 bases between. The germline CDR1 and CDR2 sequences are MDHEN and SYDVKM. CDR3 sequence: CASAPLASAYEQYF. The CDR3 DNA is TGTGCCAGTGCCCCCCTCGCCAGCGCCTACGAGCAGTACTTC.

V is TRBV5-1 and J is TRBJ2-7; 8 bases are a match to TRBD1. From germline, CDR1 is SGHRS and CDR2 YFSETQ. The CDR3 length is 14 residues. The trim removed 4 bases at V and 6 bases at J, leaving 9 bases unmatched. CDR3 in amino acids: CASSVSQGASEQYF. Here the CDR3 DNA reads TGCGCCAGCAGCGTGTCCCAGGGGGCGAGCGAGCAGTACTTC.

The genes are TRBV5-1 and TRBJ1-1; weak D call: TRBD1 (5 bases). CDR1 is SGHRS and CDR2 is YFSETQ in the germline V gene. V lost 4 bases and J lost 5, with 15 bases in between. The CDR3 covers 14 residues. CDR3 bases: TGCGCCAGCAGCCCCCCGGGGGTACTAACTGAAGCTTTCTTT. It translates to CASSPPGVLTEAFF.

Of note for this clone: Additional DNA sequences in this sample encode the identical CDR3. This rearrangement joins TRBV28 to TRBJ1-2; 10 bases are a match to TRBD1. Germline CDR1 is MDHEN and CDR2 is SYDVKM. The CDR3 consists of 15 residues. With V trimmed by 4 bases and J by 2 bases, 4 bases remained unmatched. The CDR3 sequence: CASSSRTGGNYGYTF. DNA for the CDR3: TGTGCCAGCAGTTCAAGGACAGGGGGGAACTATGGCTACACCTTC.

This chain's CDR3 is CASSRREGDEQFF. The CDR3 DNA reads as TGTGCCAGCAGTAGGCGGGAGGGTGATGAGCAGTTCTTC. This chain links TRBV6-4 with TRBJ2-1, with 9 bases matching TRBD2. The trim removed 5 bases at V and 8 bases at J, leaving 4 bases unmatched. Germline values: CDR1 MRHNA, CDR2 SNTAGT. The length of the CDR3 is 13 residues.

This chain links TRBV7-2 with TRBJ1-2; tentative D call: TRBD1 (6 bases). The CDR3 is made up of 13 amino acids. Germline V gives CDR1 SGHTA, CDR2 FQGNSA. Trimming stripped 4 bases from V and 7 bases from J, with 13 bases between. CDR3 loop: CASSSRGDTGYTF. The CDR3 nucleotides are TGTGCCAGCAGCTCACGGGGGGACACTGGCTACACCTTC.

The V gene is TRBV4-1, the J gene TRBJ2-5; perhaps D is TRBD1 or TRBD2 (5 bases each). V dropped 0 bases and J dropped 5 bases, with 19 bases sitting between them. The CDR3 runs to 17 residues. Per the germline V gene, CDR1 is MGHRA and CDR2 is YSYEKL. CDR3 sequence (DNA): TGCGCCAGCAGCCAAGATTTCGGGGCCCGCAGGGAGGAGACCCAGTACTTC. It encodes CASSQDFGARREETQYF.

The CDR3 DNA is TGTGCCAGCAGTCCGCACCTCGGGGGTACAGGGGGTGTAAAACTGTTTTTT. This codes for CASSPHLGGTGGVKLFF. The V and J genes are TRBV28 and TRBJ1-4, with TRBD1 identical over 8 bases. Trimming at V came to 5 bases and at J to 10 bases, leaving 18 bases not matched to a gene. CDR1 MDHEN and CDR2 SYDVKM come from the germline V gene. This CDR3 spans 17 amino acids.

The rearrangement uses TRBV9 and TRBJ2-4; possible D gene TRBD2, 6 bases. Trimming shortened V by 0 bases and J by 0 bases, and 13 bases separated the two germline ends. The CDR3 length is 17 residues. CDR1 and CDR2 from the germline V gene are SGDLS and YYNGEE. CDR3 nucleotide sequence: TGTGCCAGCAGCGTAGGGTCCGGGGGTCTAGCCAAAAACATTCAGTACTTC. This translates into CASSVGSGGLAKNIQYF.

V gene TRBV29-1 combines with J gene TRBJ2-3, with D maybe TRBD2 (5 bases). The V and J ends lost 6 bases and 2 bases respectively, with 15 bases between them. Germline V CDR1 and CDR2: SQVTM, ANQGSEA. This CDR3 contains 14 residues. CDR3 DNA: TGCAGCGTCAAGATCGGACTGCACACAGATACGCAGTATTTT. Translation gives CSVKIGLHTDTQYF.

The chain carries TRBV7-3 and TRBJ2-5; 9 bases are shared with TRBD2. Unmatched junction bases numbered 4, after V lost 5 bases and J lost 3 bases. Germline V CDR1 and CDR2: SGHTA, FQGTGA. CDR3 size: 14 residues. CDR3 sequence: CASSPRTSEETQYF. CDR3 DNA sequence: TGTGCCAGCAGCCCGCGGACTAGCGAAGAGACCCAGTACTTC.

This clone was picked up one time. V usage is TRBV28 and J usage is TRBJ2-5, with D perhaps TRBD2 (6 bases). This CDR3 region has 14 residues. Trimming removed 7 bases at V and 4 bases at J, with 16 bases between. The germline V gene has CDR1 MDHEN and CDR2 SYDVKM. The CDR3 loop reads CASKTGEWVETQYF. Here the CDR3 DNA reads TGTGCCAGCAAGACGGGAGAGTGGGTAGAGACCCAGTACTTC.

The rearrangement joins TRBV6-4 to TRBJ2-2, with D maybe TRBD2 (6 bases). With 2 bases removed from V and 3 bases from J, the gap between germline ends came to 7 bases. The germline gives CDR1 MRHNA, CDR2 SNTAGT. The CDR3 runs 14 residues. The DNA of the CDR3 is TGTGCCAGCAGTGACGCGGGATACACCGGGGAGCTGTTTTTT. Its translation: CASSDAGYTGELFF.

The chain joins TRBV30 to TRBJ2-1; TRBD2 matches 9 bases. Germline lookup yields CDR1 GTSNPN and CDR2 SVGIG (reference sequence). V was clipped by 3 bases and J by 0 bases; unmatched bases: 3. The CDR3 has 15 amino acids. This CDR3 reads CAWRRLADSYNEQFF. The CDR3 nucleotides read TGTGCCTGGAGAAGACTAGCGGACTCCTACAATGAGCAGTTCTTC.

The gene calls are TRBV25-1 and TRBJ1-1, with D perhaps matching TRBD1 (5 bases). V dropped 7 bases and J dropped 1 base, with 13 bases sitting between them. Germline V gene lookup returns CDR1 MGHDK and CDR2 SYGVNS. The CDR3 consists of 14 residues. CDR3 residues: CASTRLGGNTEAFF. CDR3 coding DNA: TGTGCCAGCACAAGACTGGGGGGGAACACTGAAGCTTTCTTT.

A remark on this clone: Other DNA sequences of this sample code for an identical CDR3. This chain joins TRBV7-9 and TRBJ1-1; 7 bases match TRBD1. This CDR3 has 14 amino acids. Germline V gene sequence: CDR1 SEHNR, CDR2 FQNEAQ (reference sequence). V shed 0 bases, J shed 6 bases, and the junction held 4 bases outside the gene matches. DNA for the CDR3: TGTGCCAGCAGCTTAGCAGGGGGCGGAGCTGAAGCTTTCTTT. It codes for CASSLAGGGAEAFF.

This CDR3 is CASSRDRENEKLFF. In nucleotides, the CDR3 is TGTGCCAGCAGCCGGGACAGGGAAAATGAAAAACTGTTTTTT. V and J are TRBV7-9 and TRBJ1-4; 9 nucleotides agree with TRBD1. The CDR3 loop spans 14 amino acids. The germline V gene encodes CDR1 SEHNR and CDR2 FQNEAQ (reference sequence). V lost 5 bases, J lost 5 bases, and 3 bases stayed unmatched.

V usage is TRBV5-1 and J usage is TRBJ1-2; D might be TRBD1 (6 bases). The length of the CDR3 is 14 residues. In germline, CDR1 is SGHRS, CDR2 YFSETQ. Trimming left V 1 base short and J 3 bases short, with 10 bases between. The CDR3 loop reads CASSLQGIDYGYTF. As DNA, the CDR3 is TGCGCCAGCAGCTTGCAGGGGATTGACTATGGCTACACCTTC.

J is TRBJ2-6 and V is TRBV5-1; the match to TRBD1 covers 10 bases. The germline gives CDR1 SGHRS, CDR2 YFSETQ. The J segment lost 0 bases and the V segment lost 0 bases, leaving 3 bases of the junction unmatched. The CDR3 is 18 amino acids. The CDR3 loop reads CASSLADRGGSGANVLTF. For the CDR3, the DNA is TGCGCCAGCAGCTTGGCGGACAGGGGGGGCTCTGGGGCCAACGTCCTGACTTTC.

The chain employs TRBV5-5 and TRBJ1-4, with D unresolved. V shed 1 base and J shed 8 bases, with 9 bases lying between them. The CDR3 contains 13 residues. Germline V CDR1 and CDR2: SGHKS, YYEKEE (reference sequence). The CDR3 DNA is TGTGCCAGCAGCTTGTCAACCGCCGAAAAACTGTTTTTT. Translation gives CASSLSTAEKLFF.